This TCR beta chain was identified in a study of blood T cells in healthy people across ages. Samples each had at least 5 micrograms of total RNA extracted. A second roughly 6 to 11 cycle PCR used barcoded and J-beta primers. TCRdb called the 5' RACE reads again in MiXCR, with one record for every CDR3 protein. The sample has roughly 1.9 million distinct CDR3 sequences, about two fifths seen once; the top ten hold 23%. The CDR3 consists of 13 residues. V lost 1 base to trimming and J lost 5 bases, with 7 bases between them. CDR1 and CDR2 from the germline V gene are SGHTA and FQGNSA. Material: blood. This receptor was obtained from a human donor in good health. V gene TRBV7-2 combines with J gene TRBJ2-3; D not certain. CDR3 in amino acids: CASSLGWEDTQYF. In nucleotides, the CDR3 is TGTGCCAGCAGCTTAGGGTGGGAAGATACGCAGTATTTT.